The T cell receptor beta chain described here comes from a study of blood T cell repertoires in COVID-19 (dated by TCRdb to the early 2020s). Regarding the research as a whole: Samples covering the acute and convalescent phases of COVID-19 were provided by collaborators in the United States, Italy and Spain. The prospective study material was composed of cDNA or gDNA derived from T cells, B-cell-depleted T cells, or PBMCs. The dataset comprised deeply sampled blood TCRbeta repertoires from subjects exposed to, actively infected with, or recovered from COVID-19. The repertoires were made available in a free public database intended to serve as a resource for research on the immune response to SARS-CoV-2. The samples were drawn from the first 160 participants of the ongoing ImmuneRACE study and from 950 to 1,500 subjects provided by 6 global collaborators. Nearly every sample came with metadata listing a de-identified subject ID, COVID-19 status, age in years and sex. Where available, HLA class I and class II types were taken from metadata supplied by the sample provider and were not determined by assay-based typing.

Note on this clone: No cognate antigen has been identified for it. Base-call qualities are not available, and no considerably larger clone is one nucleotide away.

TCRbeta CDR3 regions were amplified from genomic DNA by means of the immunoSEQ Assay, a bias-controlled multiplex PCR. The original pipeline was this. Nucleated cell counts per sample were estimated from amplification of reference gene primers within the assay. Sequence reads were collapsed and filtered to measure the absolute abundance of every unique TCRbeta CDR3 rearrangement. For each sample, productive Simpson clonality was calculated as the square root of Simpson's diversity index over productive rearrangements. Imported from immuneACCESS, the table was reduced by TCRdb to in-frame sequences with V and J called. These copies leave out some clones; in studies compared against another copy, an unresolved V gene accounts for under half, and the cause of the remainder is not known. V and J calls and clone size are given by that table; D and trimming were obtained from the DNA. This sample lists 130,000 to 150,000 clones; roughly nine tenths were detected once. The ten largest clones capture less than 5% of the sample.

Overall results and qualifications from the work: The quantity of clinical and demographic metadata differed by source and by participant and was supplied without curation.

Taken from the germline V gene, the CDR1 and CDR2 loops are MNHEY and SVGAGI. V sheds 1 base and J sheds 5 bases, leaving 11 bases between their ends. The CDR3, from cysteine to phenylalanine, totals 14 residues. The CDR3 DNA has 42 bases and is translated from base 1. Participants in the prospective study were enrolled through a virtual design, were aged roughly 18 to 90 years, and lived in approximately 25 United States geographic areas. In the prospective study, cohorts were assigned on the basis of participant-reported clinical history obtained from a screening survey and a study questionnaire. Exposed participants had been in contact, within 2 weeks of entering the study, with a person who had a PCR-confirmed or clinician-diagnosed case of COVID-19. Mobile phlebotomists in the prospective study collected whole blood, serum and a nasopharyngeal or oropharyngeal swab from every participant. Participants in the prospective study had the option to provide additional blood draws and questionnaires over a roughly 2-month period. Before DNA extraction, blood samples from the prospective study were shipped at room temperature or frozen.

The chain joins TRBV6-5 to TRBJ1-1; a tentative D match to TRBD1 spans 5 bases. This TCR was sampled from a middle-aged woman who had been exposed to COVID-19. Sequenced input: PBMCs or T cells enriched from blood (not recorded which). The CDR3 protein is CASSYWQGGTEAFF. Here is the DNA: TGTGCCAGCAGTTACTGGCAGGGAGGGACTGAAGCTTTCTTT.